Shown below are 26 T cell receptor beta chains from a single sample sequenced in a study of cytomegalovirus exposure and HLA in healthy donors. PCR primers comprised 60 Vbeta and 13 Jbeta primers. Assay: immunoSEQ multiplex PCR; the TCRdb copy retains only in-frame clones and omits some. The sample carries approximately 190,000 clones, over 75% recorded once. Sequences were obtained from PBMCs. The receptors shown here come from a boy aged 2 to 9 in good health and CMV-seronegative.

The rearrangement uses TRBV15 and TRBJ1-2, with TRBD1 matching over 8 bases. The CDR3 length is 14 residues. Germline CDR1 and CDR2: LNHNV and YYDKDF (reference sequence). V was clipped by 5 bases and J by 5 bases; unmatched bases: 7. In DNA form, the CDR3 reads TGTGCCACCAGCGGAGTGGGACAGGATTATGGCTACACCTTC. It translates to CATSGVGQDYGYTF.

This chain uses TRBV2 with TRBJ2-2, with 10 nucleotides matching TRBD2. Unmatched junction bases numbered 2, after V lost 4 bases and J lost 6 bases. CDR3 length: 14 residues. Germline CDR1 is SNHLY and CDR2 is FYNNEI. In nucleotides, the CDR3 is TGTGCCAGCAGTGGGGGGACTAGCGCCGGGGAGCTGTTTTTT. Translating it yields CASSGGTSAGELFF.

The chain combines TRBV7-9 with TRBJ1-4; 7 bases are shared with TRBD1. Per the germline V gene, CDR1 is SEHNR and CDR2 is FQNEAQ (reference sequence). CDR3 length: 15 residues. With 5 bases clipped from V and 6 bases from J, the junction kept 9 bases outside the gene matches. The CDR3 loop reads CASSPGQEDDEKLFF. As DNA, the CDR3 is TGTGCCAGCAGCCCAGGACAGGAGGACGATGAAAAACTGTTTTTT.

The genes are TRBV5-1 and TRBJ2-5; 9 bases are a match to TRBD1. The CDR3 has 15 amino acids. Losses at the gene ends were 0 bases for V and 1 base for J; bases not matched to a gene: 1. CDR1 SGHRS and CDR2 YFSETQ come from the germline V gene. The DNA for the CDR3 is TGCGCCAGCAGCTTGGACAGGGGGCCCCAAGAGACCCAGTACTTC. It translates to CASSLDRGPQETQYF.

This chain joins TRBV27 and TRBJ2-7, with 9 bases that match TRBD1. The CDR3 contains 15 residues. V shed 5 bases, J shed 2 bases, and the junction held 7 bases outside the gene matches. Per the germline V gene, CDR1 is MNHEY and CDR2 is SMNVEV (reference sequence). CDR3 nucleotide sequence: TGTGCCAGCAGTCGATCCGGGACAGGGACCTACGAGCAGTACTTC. As protein: CASSRSGTGTYEQYF.

The V gene is TRBV7-2, the J gene TRBJ1-5; no clear D gene. CDR3 length equals 13 residues. Trimming pared 2 bases from V and 4 bases from J, leaving 6 bases between. CDR1 and CDR2 (germline): SGHTA, FQGNSA. CDR3 sequence reads: CASSLTENQPQHF. CDR3 bases: TGTGCCAGCAGCTTAACTGAAAATCAGCCCCAGCATTTT. Using reference TRBV7-2 and TRBJ1-5 for the parts outside the CDR3, the full variable domain is GAGVSQSPSNKVTEKGKDVELRCDPISGHTALYWYRQSLGQGLEFLIYFQGNSAPDKSGLPSDRFSAERTGGSVSTLTIQRTQQEDSAVYLCASSLTENQPQHFGDGTRLSIL.

The sample holds one count of this clone. This chain uses TRBV23-1 with TRBJ2-2; 10 bases align to TRBD2. TRBV23-1 is reported as an ORF; its role is uncertain. V lost 1 base and J lost 5; bases outside the gene matches: 10. The CDR3 has 18 amino acids. The chain's CDR3 is CASSQWIASGGETGELFF. The CDR3 coding sequence is TGCGCCAGCAGTCAATGGATCGCTAGCGGGGGAGAAACCGGGGAGCTGTTTTTT.

This clone came up once. CDR3: CASSSHTGSYNSPLHF. CDR3 nucleotides: TGTGCCAGCAGTTCCCATACAGGGAGTTATAATTCACCCCTCCACTTT. This chain connects TRBV6-5 to TRBJ1-6; tentative D call: TRBD1 (6 bases). Germline CDR1 MNHEY, CDR2 SVGAGI. Between the trimmed V and J ends, which lost 4 bases and 4 bases, there was a span of 14 bases. This CDR3 spans 16 amino acids.

V is TRBV15 and J is TRBJ2-1; 10 bases line up with TRBD2. The CDR3 has 16 residues. The ends lost 3 bases at V and 6 bases at J; junction bases unmatched: 8. The germline gives CDR1 LNHNV, CDR2 YYDKDF (reference sequence). The CDR3 region is CATSRRGTSVTNEQFF. Here the CDR3 DNA reads TGTGCCACCAGCAGGCGGGGGACTAGCGTCACCAATGAGCAGTTCTTC.

This clone was detected only a few times. The chain carries TRBV7-9 and TRBJ1-2, with D maybe TRBD1 (5 bases). Trimming removed 1 base from V and 4 bases from J, with 7 bases in between. The CDR3 consists of 13 residues. Germline V lookup: CDR1 SEHNR, CDR2 FQNEAQ (reference sequence). As DNA, the CDR3 is TGTGCCAGCAGCTTAGGGGGCCCCTATGGCTACACCTTC. This translates into CASSLGGPYGYTF.

This chain connects TRBV6-1 to TRBJ1-1, with D unclear. Germline CDR1 is MNHNS and CDR2 is SASEGT. The CDR3 is 11 residues long. The V and J ends lost 7 bases and 8 bases respectively, with 11 bases between them. As DNA, the CDR3 is TGTGCCAGCAACAGCCCTACCGAAGCTTTCTTT. This sequence encodes CASNSPTEAFF.

The rearrangement joins TRBV9 to TRBJ2-5; 8 nucleotides agree with TRBD1. The CDR3 has 14 residues. The ends lost 4 bases at V and 1 base at J; junction bases unmatched: 3. CDR1 and CDR2 (germline): SGDLS, YYNGEE. The CDR3 region is CASSRDRGQETQYF. CDR3 in DNA: TGTGCCAGCAGCCGAGACAGGGGCCAAGAGACCCAGTACTTC.

The V and J genes are TRBV7-3 and TRBJ2-7; 10 positions agree with TRBD2. The CDR3 sequence is 17 residues long. Germline loops: CDR1 SGHTA, CDR2 FQGTGA. The V gene end was trimmed by 6 bases and the J gene end by 4 bases; junction bases not matched to a gene: 15. Here the CDR3 DNA reads TGTGCCAGCAGTTCGGCATGGCGGGGACTAGCGACGTACGAGCAGTACTTC. Protein: CASSSAWRGLATYEQYF.

The genes are TRBV7-8 and TRBJ1-2, with 7 nucleotides matching TRBD1. The CDR3 is made up of 17 amino acids. J lost 5 bases, V lost 8 bases, and 20 bases had no gene match. Germline CDR1 reads SGHVS; CDR2 reads FQNEAQ. DNA of the CDR3: TGTGCCAGCTGTCGGTCCGGGACAGCCACTATTCAGTATGGCTACACCTTC. Its protein product is CASCRSGTATIQYGYTF. Drawing the rest from reference TRBV7-8 and TRBJ1-2, the complete variable domain is GAGVSQSPRYKVAKRGQDVALRCDPISGHVSLFWYQQALGQGPEFLTYFQNEAQLDKSGLPSDRFFAERPEGSVSTLKIQRTQQEDSAVYLCASCRSGTATIQYGYTFGSGTRLTVV.

The chain employs TRBV7-9 and TRBJ1-3; the match to TRBD1 covers 8 bases. In germline, CDR1 is SEHNR, CDR2 FQNEAQ (reference sequence). The CDR3 consists of 17 residues. The CDR3 nucleotides read TGTTCCATCATCTCCCCGACAGGGGAACCGTCTGGAAACACCATATATTTT. As protein: CSIISPTGEPSGNTIYF.

This clone was seen a handful of times. The chain combines TRBV7-2 with TRBJ1-3, with D perhaps matching TRBD1 (6 bases). This CDR3 has 16 residues. Trimming took off 1 base at V and 3 bases at J, with 13 bases between the two ends. In germline, CDR1 is SGHTA, CDR2 FQGNSA. This CDR3 is CASSLVLGAIGNTIYF. In DNA form, the CDR3 reads TGTGCCAGCAGCTTAGTTCTGGGGGCTATTGGAAACACCATATATTTT.

The CDR3 sequence is CASSDRRGRAEAFF. CDR3 bases: TGTGCCAGCAGTGATCGCAGGGGGCGAGCTGAAGCTTTCTTT. The chain joins TRBV6-4 to TRBJ1-1; 8 bases fit TRBD1. CDR3 size: 14 residues. Trimming cost V 3 bases and J 6 bases; bases outside gene matches: 6. Germline CDR1 reads MRHNA; CDR2 reads SNTAGT.

This chain uses TRBV6-4 with TRBJ2-1, with TRBD1 identical over 9 bases. The length of the CDR3 is 14 residues. The trim removed 3 bases at V and 7 bases at J, leaving 4 bases unmatched. Per the germline V gene, CDR1 is MRHNA and CDR2 is SNTAGT. CDR3 sequence reads: CASSEQGAQNEQFF. In DNA, the CDR3 is TGTGCCAGCAGTGAACAGGGGGCCCAGAATGAGCAGTTCTTC.

In this sample, this clone turned up a few times. Distinct nucleotide sequences in the sample also encode this CDR3. V and J are TRBV2 and TRBJ1-1; D unresolved. Germline V gene sequence: CDR1 SNHLY, CDR2 FYNNEI. The CDR3 runs to 13 residues. Trimming pared 4 bases from V and 2 bases from J, leaving 8 bases between. This CDR3 reads CASSGEGNTEAFF. The CDR3 DNA follows: TGTGCCAGCAGTGGCGAGGGTAACACTGAAGCTTTCTTT.

V usage is TRBV5-1 and J usage is TRBJ2-5, with 11 bases that match TRBD1. The junction had 5 bases not matched to a gene; V was cut back by 4 bases and J by 3 bases. This CDR3 region has 15 residues. CDR1 is SGHRS, CDR2 YFSETQ, per germline. CDR3 amino acids: CASSVGQGAKETQYF. The CDR3 bases are TGCGCCAGCAGCGTAGGACAGGGGGCGAAAGAGACCCAGTACTTC.

The rearrangement links TRBV5-4 to TRBJ1-1, with unresolved D. Trimming cost V 2 bases and J 0 bases, with 11 bases left between them. This CDR3 has 15 amino acids. CDR1 SGHNT and CDR2 YYREEE come from the germline V gene (reference sequence). The CDR3 protein is CASSLSWQMNTEAFF. CDR3 coding DNA: TGTGCCAGCAGCTTAAGTTGGCAGATGAACACTGAAGCTTTCTTT.

The CDR3 sequence: CASSTGDRESLEQYF. CDR3 nucleotide sequence: TGTGCCAGTAGTACCGGGGACAGGGAGAGTCTGGAGCAGTACTTC. V is TRBV19 and J is TRBJ2-7; 9 bases match TRBD1. The length of the CDR3 is 15 residues. Germline V CDR1 and CDR2: LNHDA, SQIVND (reference sequence). V lost 4 bases, J lost 7 bases, and 11 bases stayed unmatched.

A word on this clone: A read error may produce the germline difference seen at one junction end. The chain links TRBV6-1 to TRBJ2-1; 8 bases are a match to TRBD2. Germline CDR1 reads MNHNS; CDR2 reads SASEGT. This CDR3 contains 15 residues. Here the CDR3 reads CTSSDSGALRDEQFF. Written as DNA, the CDR3 is TGTACCAGCTCTGATAGCGGGGCCTTACGAGATGAGCAGTTCTTC.

The genes are TRBV9 and TRBJ1-2; 10 bases line up with TRBD1. This CDR3 spans 16 amino acids. CDR1 is SGDLS, CDR2 YYNGEE, per germline. Losses at the gene ends were 4 bases for V and 8 bases for J; bases not matched to a gene: 14. The DNA of the CDR3 is TGTGCCAGCAGCCCAACCCCGGGACAGGGGACGGGAGGCTACACCTTC. Translation gives CASSPTPGQGTGGYTF.

The genes are TRBV9 and TRBJ2-7, with a tentative D call TRBD2 (6 bases). Germline V gives CDR1 SGDLS, CDR2 YYNGEE. The CDR3 has 14 residues. V dropped 4 bases and J dropped 3 bases, with 14 bases sitting between them. CDR3 sequence reads: CASSSQVEGYEQYF. The CDR3 bases are TGTGCCAGCAGCTCACAGGTGGAGGGCTACGAGCAGTACTTC. The complete variable domain, with remaining parts taken from reference TRBV9 and TRBJ2-7, reads DSGVTQTPKHLITATGQRVTLRCSPRSGDLSVYWYQQSLDQGLQFLIQYYNGEERAKGNILERFSAQQFPDLHSELNLSSLELGDSALYFCASSSQVEGYEQYFGPGTRLTVT.

A few counts support this clone. This chain uses TRBV6-5 with TRBJ2-7; D is unresolved. V lost 5 bases to trimming and J lost 0 bases, with 11 bases between them. This CDR3 comprises 14 residues. Germline CDR1 is MNHEY and CDR2 is SVGAGI. For the CDR3, the DNA is TGTGCCAGCAGTATATACCCGAGCTCCTACGAGCAGTACTTC. Translation gives CASSIYPSSYEQYF.